The subject of this entry is one TCR beta chain. Antigen specificity is unknown. The primer mix had 60 Vbeta and 13 Jbeta primers. This table comes from immunoSEQ multiplex PCR, and its TCRdb copy is limited to in-frame clones, with some not included. The sample has tens of thousands of clones; around 84% are singletons. J lost 4 bases, V lost 6 bases, and 19 bases had no gene match. The CDR3 has 20 amino acids. The germline V gene has CDR1 LNHDA and CDR2 SQIVND (reference sequence). These data are taken from a study of cytomegalovirus exposure and HLA in healthy donors. Study-level points and caveats: Donor immune exposure was known only as CMV serostatus. The majority of CMV-associated TCR beta chains were reported as apparently HLA-restricted in a later analysis. Reported results showed that the classifier diagnosed cytomegalovirus status with high specificity and sensitivity.

This TCR was sampled from a man aged 35 to 55 in good health and CMV-seronegative. The V and J genes are TRBV19 and TRBJ2-1; TRBD2 aligns across 12 bases. Sequenced material: PBMCs. CDR3 bases: TGTGCCAGTAGCGACCCACTAGCGGGAGGACGCCCCTCCCGATACAATGAGCAGTTCTTC. Translation: CASSDPLAGGRPSRYNEQFF.